The subject of this entry is one T cell receptor (beta chain). V lost 1 base and J 5 bases, leaving 8 bases between the germline ends. CDR1 and CDR2 from the germline V gene are WNHNN and SYGVQD (reference sequence). The CDR3 contains 13 residues. This sample is drawn from a study of Graves' ophthalmopathy and Graves' hyperthyroidism. The diagnosis was founded upon clinical symptoms, serum thyroxine, TRAb, thyroid ultrasound and orbital computed tomography. Amplification of TCR beta CDR3 regions used RNA transcripts. RT-PCR with HTBI primers came first, then second-round multiplex PCR. One entry per CDR3 protein, called by TCRdb with MiXCR from the multiplex PCR reads. The sample lists about 160,000 distinct CDR3 sequences, 30% to 45% occurring once.

The clonotype comes from a woman in her thirties or forties with Graves' ophthalmopathy. Material: peripheral blood. This chain connects TRBV10-1 to TRBJ1-1; D gene ambiguous. The CDR3 bases are TGCGCCAGCAGTGAGTATGGGGAGACTGAAGCTTTCTTT. Encoded protein: CASSEYGETEAFF.